This T cell receptor beta chain emerged from a study of shared clonotypes between healthy human individuals (dated by TCRdb to 2018 to 2020). Regarding the complete study: A few men and two women, aged 18 to 49 years, made up the cohort. For each donor, three plates each were used for CD4 naive and CD4 memory, two plates were used for CD8 naive, and one plate was used for CD8 memory. Blood TCR repertoires of a handful of healthy adults were deeply sequenced to estimate repertoire size and the extent of clonotype sharing between individuals. Different laboratories and diverse techniques were used to prepare libraries and sequence TCR repertoires, to increase sequencing depth and limit assay-specific biases. Between about 0.85 and 9.5 billion PBMCs per donor were obtained by leukapheresis.

Healthy HIV-negative adults with no recently reported acute infections or vaccinations were included as donors. All donors were Caucasian adults living in Nashville, Tennessee, USA. Magnetic negative selection was used to enrich CD4+ T cells, after which naive cells were positively selected on CD45RA and the negative fraction became the memory subset. After blood collection by leukapheresis, PBMCs were isolated using Ficoll-Histopaque density gradient centrifugation and then cryopreserved in the vapor phase of liquid nitrogen. Analytical flow cytometry was used to check the purity and quantity of every magnetically sorted T cell population. Each sorted fraction had its genomic DNA isolated and then quantified by UV absorbance on a Nanodrop 2000c. Using the deep immunoSEQ assay, multiplex PCR amplified TCR CDR3 regions from genomic DNA. For each cell subset, the extracted genomic DNA was distributed evenly across all wells of several immunoSEQ 96-well plates, and each plate served as one replicate. For sorted subsets, 150 to 250 ng genomic DNA, equal to about 30,000 T cell genomes, was loaded into each replicate PCR. Purified libraries were quantified with a Qubit 3.0 fluorometer, sized on a Bioanalyzer 2100, and re-quantified with the KAPA Library Quantification kit. Each immunoSEQ 96-well plate was sequenced on its own single-read 150-cycle Illumina NextSeq 550 flow cell. As for the original processing: Because the immunoSEQ output included only junctional sequences and no quality scores, the filtering could not be the same as the filtering used for full-length reads. Sequences were annotated with PyIR, a Python wrapper for IgBLAST v1.9, and V/J genes and CDR3 were assigned using IMGT germline references. Reads were filtered out if the reads had weak V/J assignments (E-value above 1e-6), no CDR3, stop codons, out-of-frame junctions, or ambiguous translated residues. A V3J clonotype was defined by an identical inferred V gene, J gene, and CDR3 amino acid sequence. Percentage overlap between repertoires was calculated by dividing the number of shared unique clonotypes by the size of the smaller repertoire. Richness of each repertoire was evaluated using RTK rarefaction, the Chao1 estimator, and Recon v2.1 estimates of unobserved clonotypes. For all TCRbeta clonotypes obtained by the gDNA method from a few donors, generation probabilities were computed with OLGA. Held by TCRdb, this immuneACCESS table contains in-frame sequences only and omits some clones. Under half of the omission traces to an unresolved V gene where checked; the cause of the rest is unknown. V and J calls and clone size are as listed in that table; D and trimming were resolved from the DNA. The sample table records 1.6 million or so clones; approximately 97% of these occur just once. The biggest ten clones account for about 1.2% of the sample.

The paper's findings and limits, for the study overall: Across a few donors, around 5.4% of naive CD4, approximately 3.6% of naive CD8, about 2.3% of memory CD4, and roughly 0.4% of memory CD8 clonotypes were shared. Estimated clonotype richness was generally larger for naive than for memory subsets. Clonotypes shared by all four sorted-subset donors showed higher generation probabilities than non-shared clonotypes. The small number of donors limited the genetic and exposure-history diversity represented. Only blood was sampled, and tissue TCR repertoires likely differ from those in blood. Pairwise subsampling indicated that sequencing depth was expected to affect the degree of clonotype sharing among donors. Even with the large sequencing depth, rarefaction of the sorted-subset datasets indicated that sequencing was incomplete.

The germline V gene encodes CDR1 ENHRY and CDR2 SYGVKD. V is trimmed back by 4 bases and J by 7 bases, and the junction contains 10 bases that no gene match accounts for. The CDR3 numbers 15 residues from cysteine through phenylalanine. Only the CDR3 DNA stays, 45 bases, in frame from base 1. This clone appeared once. Its recognized antigen is unknown. Per-base quality was not reported, and no clone a single base away is much larger than it. The V gene is TRBV10-3 and the J gene is TRBJ2-7; TRBD2 fits 10 bases in the junction. The clonotype comes from a man younger than 45 in good health. The material sequenced was naive CD4+ T cells sorted from blood. What this sample's cell subset or site label stands for: CD45RA+ positively selected. The CDR3 sequence is CAISGVAGGPGEQYF. The nucleotide sequence reads as follows: TGTGCCATCAGTGGCGTAGCGGGAGGACCCGGGGAGCAGTACTTC.